This T cell receptor (beta chain) was identified during a study of T-cell reconstitution after alpha-beta-depleted transplantation in children listed by TCRdb under 2016. Concerning the study at large: T-cell immune reconstitution after TCRalphabeta/CD19-depleted allogeneic hematopoietic cell transplantation in children was quantitatively tracked in the study by means of TCR repertoire profiling. Summary of the overall study and its limitations: Apparently early alphabetaT-cell count recovery about two months after transplant reportedly relied on only several hundred rapidly expanded clones derived from non-depleted graft cells. The frequencies of hyperexpanded clones fell over the following months, and after one year, T-cell counts and TCRbeta diversity were mostly attributed to newly produced T cells. In some patients, the high TCRbeta diversity seen at day 60 was put down to recipient T cells and intrathymic progenitors that had survived conditioning.

The sample's treatment or condition label, in plain terms: allogeneic hematopoietic cell transplantation with graft depleted of TCRalphabeta T cells and CD19 B cells. The transplant recipients were children given TCRalphabeta/CD19-depleted allogeneic hematopoietic cell grafts. V lost 5 bases and J lost 3 bases; the stretch between them is 10 bases long. Counted from cysteine to phenylalanine, this CDR3 has 13 amino acids. Only the CDR3 part of the read is kept: 39 bases, read in frame from the first base. CDR1 and CDR2 are read off the germline V gene as MDHEN and SYDVKM. This clonotype was counted many times. The antigen it binds to is not known. Base qualities are not recorded, but no much larger clone differs from it by a single base. Library prep was done by PCR. Sequenced on an Illumina HiSeq 2500. Molecular barcoding was employed in the preparation of TCR libraries, with unique molecular identifiers being used to normalize TCRbeta repertoire quantification. The public reads were quality trimmed at Q25 with fastp and then assembled into clones with MiXCR by TCRdb, keeping productive beta chains. Each entry is one CDR3 protein sequence, shown with its most common DNA and genes. The sample profile shows about 260,000 distinct CDR3 sequences; roughly 8.2% of them were found once. Approximately 6.3% of the sample goes to the ten largest clones.

The input for sequencing was PBMCs, mostly from graft donor cells, taken 180 days after TCRalphabeta/CD19-depleted stem cell transplant. The receptor chain draws on TRBV28 and TRBJ1-2; matching of 6 bases hints at TRBD1 as the D gene. The source of this sequence is a male patient younger than 18 who had a stem cell transplant for acute lymphoblastic leukemia, so the T cells may come from the graft donor. CDR3 protein: CASSPDSDYGYTF. The nucleotides are TGTGCCAGCAGTCCGGACAGTGACTATGGCTACACCTTC.